What follows are 27 T cell receptor beta chains derived from one specimen sequenced in a study of T-cell reconstitution after alpha-beta-depleted transplantation in children. Overall study findings and caveats: A year post-transplant, T-cell counts and diversity derived mostly from newly produced T cells.

No cognate antigen is known for these TCRs. Using unique molecular identifiers, the investigators prepared the TCRbeta library. TCRdb independently ran MiXCR on the PCR reads; one entry per CDR3 protein. The profile shows hundreds of thousands of distinct CDR3 sequences, just over 7.5% of them singletons. The source material was peripheral blood, sampled 360 days after TCRalphabeta/CD19-depleted stem cell transplant. These receptors originate from a female patient aged 2 to 10 who had a stem cell transplant for Fanconi anemia, so the T cells may come from the graft donor.

This clonotype was seen many times. The chain carries TRBV7-8 and TRBJ2-7; TRBD1 matches 7 bases. The germline CDR1 and CDR2 sequences are SGHVS and FQNEAQ. V lost 2 bases and J lost 1; bases outside the gene matches: 2. The CDR3 contains 14 residues. CDR3 nucleotide sequence: TGTGCCAGCAGCTTAAAGGGGGCTTCCTACGAGCAGTACTTC. It is translated as CASSLKGASYEQYF.

Turning to this clonotype: Possible read error: a much larger clone is one base away. The chain combines TRBV9 with TRBJ2-7; D unclear. The CDR3 covers 16 residues. Germline lookup yields CDR1 SGDLS and CDR2 YYNGEE. V was cut by 4 bases and J by 0 bases, with 17 bases left in between. DNA of the CDR3: TGTGCCAGCAGCCGGTCGTCAGAGTTAGACTCCTACGAGCAGTACTTC. Encoded protein: CASSRSSELDSYEQYF.

This clonotype showed up many times. The V call is TRBV25-1, the J call TRBJ2-5, with 10 positions matching TRBD1. The germline gives CDR1 MGHDK, CDR2 SYGVNS. The CDR3 runs 13 residues. Unmatched junction bases numbered 1, after V lost 6 bases and J lost 3 bases. CDR3: CASSGTGEETQYF. The CDR3 region has the DNA TGTGCCAGCAGCGGGACAGGGGAAGAGACCCAGTACTTC.

This clonotype was detected only a few times. This chain uses TRBV7-2 with TRBJ1-6; D ambiguous. The V gene's germline CDR1 is SGHTA and CDR2 FQGNSA. The CDR3 is 17 residues long. V lost 1 base to trimming and J lost 1 base, with 11 bases between them. DNA for the CDR3: TGTGCCAGCAGCTTAGGAGAAGGGCATTCCTATAATTCACCCCTCCACTTT. Translated, it gives CASSLGEGHSYNSPLHF.

This sequence joins TRBV6-5 and TRBJ1-1; D ambiguous. Germline V gene data show CDR1 as MNHEY and CDR2 as SVGAGI. V dropped 2 bases and J dropped 1 base, with 14 bases sitting between them. The CDR3 runs 16 residues. The CDR3 loop is CASSYARRVRNTEAFF. CDR3 DNA sequence: TGTGCCAGCAGTTACGCGAGGAGGGTCCGGAACACTGAAGCTTTCTTT.

This clonotype has at least ten counts. This chain uses TRBV6-5 with TRBJ2-2; the D is unclear. CDR1 and CDR2 (germline): MNHEY, SVGAGI. With 2 bases removed from V and 4 bases from J, the gap between germline ends came to 11 bases. This CDR3 is 15 amino acids long. This CDR3 is CASSYPGQGTGELFF. The CDR3 region has the DNA TGTGCCAGCAGTTACCCCGGTCAAGGCACCGGGGAGCTGTTTTTT.

This sequence joins TRBV7-6 and TRBJ2-1; a weak D match, TRBD2 (5 bases). The CDR3 sequence is 14 residues long. Germline V gene lookup returns CDR1 SGHVS and CDR2 FNYEAQ. V was cut by 8 bases and J by 4 bases, with 15 bases left in between. The CDR3: CASLAHSSYNEQFF. In nucleotides, the CDR3 is TGTGCCAGCTTAGCGCACAGTTCATACAATGAGCAGTTCTTC.

This clonotype was recorded at least ten times. CDR3 in DNA: TGTGCCAGCAGGGGGACTTGGGTTCCGTACTTC. Its protein is CASRGTWVPYF. The chain has TRBV6-2 or TRBV6-3 and TRBJ2-7; possibly TRBD2 for D (6 bases). In germline, CDR1 is MNHEY, CDR2 SVGEGT. V was pared by 6 bases and J by 12 bases, with 15 bases between. This CDR3 contains 11 residues.

This clonotype was seen at least ten times. The V and J genes are TRBV12-3 or TRBV12-4 and TRBJ1-2; D not certain. V shed 6 bases and J shed 5 bases, with 7 bases lying between them. The CDR3 length is 11 residues. The CDR3 region is CASSQSYGYTF. CDR3 bases: TGTGCCAGCAGCCAGAGTTATGGCTACACCTTC.

The table lists this clonotype with many counts. V is TRBV4-1 and J is TRBJ2-7, with a tentative D call TRBD2 (5 bases). Trimming left V 0 bases short and J 3 bases short, with 12 bases between. Germline V lookup: CDR1 MGHRA, CDR2 YSYEKL. This CDR3 comprises 15 residues. As DNA, the CDR3 is TGCGCCAGCAGCCAAGATGAGGGATCCCTCTACGAGCAGTACTTC. This codes for CASSQDEGSLYEQYF.

This clonotype was counted a few times. CDR3 amino acids: CASSELDRVQETQYF. In DNA, the CDR3 is TGTGCCAGCTCAGAGCTGGACAGGGTCCAAGAGACCCAGTACTTC. V usage is TRBV18 and J usage is TRBJ2-5; 8 bases fit TRBD1. The germline V gene encodes CDR1 KGHSH and CDR2 LQKENI. The CDR3 contains 15 residues. The J segment lost 1 base and the V segment lost 5 bases, leaving 6 bases of the junction unmatched.

This clonotype appeared many times. The J gene is TRBJ1-2, the V gene TRBV29-1; D is undetermined. This CDR3 is 11 amino acids long. V lost 3 bases and J 2 bases, leaving 4 bases between the germline ends. CDR1 SQVTM and CDR2 ANQGSEA come from the germline V gene. The chain's CDR3 is CSVDSNYGYTF. The CDR3 nucleotides are TGCAGCGTTGACTCCAACTATGGCTACACCTTC.

A remark on this clonotype: A much bigger clone sits one base away, suggesting this may be a read error. V usage is TRBV12-5 and J usage is TRBJ1-1; D gene unclear. This CDR3 contains 13 residues. Germline loops: CDR1 LGHNT, CDR2 FRNRAP. V gave up 5 bases and J gave up 5 bases, with 12 bases separating them. The CDR3 loop is CASGLTRVTEAFF. CDR3 sequence (DNA): TGTGCTAGTGGTCTCACACGGGTGACTGAAGCTTTCTTT. The entire variable domain, with the rest obtained from reference TRBV12-5 and TRBJ1-1, is as follows: DARVTQTPRHKVTEMGQEVTMRCQPILGHNTVFWYRQTMMQGLELLAYFRNRAPLDDSGMPKDRFSAEMPDATLATLKIQPSEPRDSAVYFCASGLTRVTEAFFGQGTRLTVV.

This clonotype came up a few times. V and J are TRBV11-2 and TRBJ2-3, with 13 bases identical to TRBD2. Germline lookup yields CDR1 SGHAT and CDR2 FQNNGV. The CDR3 totals 16 residues. V was pared by 6 bases and J by 2 bases, with 5 bases of the junction left unmatched. The CDR3 DNA reads as TGTGCCAGCAGTTTACTAGCGGGGGGGTTCACAGATACGCAGTATTTT. This gives the protein CASSLLAGGFTDTQYF.

The sample holds many counts of this clonotype. The rearrangement joins TRBV5-1 to TRBJ2-3, with 7 bases aligning to TRBD2. This CDR3 spans 13 amino acids. The J segment lost 9 bases and the V segment lost 0 bases, leaving 4 bases of the junction unmatched. Germline CDR1 SGHRS, CDR2 YFSETQ. The CDR3 region has the DNA TGCGCCAGCAGCTTGGAGCGGGGTCAGACGCAGTATTTT. Its protein is CASSLERGQTQYF.

This clonotype was counted at least ten times. The chain joins TRBV7-2 to TRBJ1-6; a weak D match, TRBD1 (5 bases). The CDR3 covers 12 residues. V dropped 6 bases and J dropped 14 bases, with 14 bases sitting between them. Germline assignment: CDR1 SGHTA and CDR2 FQGNSA. Written as DNA, the CDR3 is TGTGCCAGCAGAGATTTAGGGGTGTCCCTCCACTTT. This sequence encodes CASRDLGVSLHF.

This clonotype was detected ten times or more. This chain links TRBV7-2 with TRBJ2-2; D is uncertain. Germline CDR1 reads SGHTA; CDR2 reads FQGNSA. V was clipped by 4 bases and J by 5 bases, with 11 bases between them. The CDR3 spans 14 residues. CDR3: CASSSAPGTGELFF. In nucleotides, the CDR3 is TGTGCCAGCAGCTCTGCCCCAGGAACCGGGGAGCTGTTTTTT.

This rearrangement joins TRBV20-1 to TRBJ2-1, with a weak D call TRBD1 (5 bases). CDR3 length: 13 amino acids. Germline CDR1 and CDR2: DFQATT and SNEGSKA (reference sequence). V was cut by 5 bases and J by 6 bases, with 14 bases left in between. CDR3 loop: CSAWGERTNEQFF. CDR3 DNA sequence: TGCAGTGCTTGGGGCGAGCGCACCAATGAGCAGTTCTTC.

This rearrangement joins TRBV14 to TRBJ2-5, with a tentative D call TRBD2 (7 bases). CDR3 length: 17 amino acids. CDR1 SGHDN and CDR2 FVKESK come from the germline V gene. The V end was cut by 4 bases, the J end by 4 bases, with 22 bases between. DNA of the CDR3: TGTGCCAGCAGCCCACATCGAGGACTAGGGGGAAGAGAGACCCAGTACTTC. Encoded protein: CASSPHRGLGGRETQYF.

In this sample, this clonotype turned up a few times. The chain links TRBV7-9 to TRBJ1-2; the D is unclear. The CDR3 has 16 amino acids. Between the trimmed V and J ends, which lost 4 bases and 0 bases, there was a span of 15 bases. The germline gives CDR1 SEHNR, CDR2 FQNEAQ (reference sequence). In DNA form, the CDR3 reads TGTGCCAGCAGCTCTGGTCTGGCAGCGACTAACTATGGCTACACCTTC. Translation: CASSSGLAATNYGYTF.

This clonotype was counted ten times or more. The chain joins TRBV12-3 or TRBV12-4 to TRBJ2-7, with D maybe TRBD2 (6 bases). The V gene lost 6 bases and the J gene lost 1 base, with 13 bases spanning the gap. There are 14 residues in the CDR3. The CDR3 here is CASSYGTESYEQYF. The DNA for the CDR3 is TGTGCCAGCAGCTACGGGACTGAGTCCTACGAGCAGTACTTC.

This clonotype was counted at least ten times. The gene calls are TRBV7-3 and TRBJ2-3; D is possibly TRBD1 (5 bases). Germline V CDR1 and CDR2: SGHTA, FQGTGA. CDR3 length equals 16 residues. V lost 5 bases and J 0 bases, leaving 15 bases between the germline ends. The CDR3 DNA reads as TGTGCCAGCAGCCGACCCCAGGGTGGTAGCACAGATACGCAGTATTTT. As protein: CASSRPQGGSTDTQYF.

In this sample, this clonotype turned up a few times. This chain links TRBV24-1 with TRBJ2-1; 8 positions match TRBD1. The CDR3 is made up of 15 amino acids. Losses at the gene ends were 3 bases for V and 2 bases for J; bases not matched to a gene: 2. Germline CDR1 reads KGHDR; CDR2 reads SFDVKD. CDR3 in amino acids: CATSDPRGPYNEQFF. The CDR3 DNA follows: TGTGCCACCAGTGATCCCAGGGGGCCCTACAATGAGCAGTTCTTC.

This clonotype was seen many times. The gene calls are TRBV28 and TRBJ1-4; possibly TRBD1 for D (6 bases). Trimming removed 6 bases at V and 9 bases at J, with 11 bases between. Germline V gives CDR1 MDHEN, CDR2 SYDVKM. CDR3 size: 12 residues. As DNA, the CDR3 is TGTGCCAGCAGGGACAGTGGGCAAAAACTGTTTTTT. It translates to CASRDSGQKLFF.

This clonotype was detected many times. J is TRBJ2-1 and V is TRBV20-1, with D perhaps matching TRBD1 (6 bases). V lost 0 bases to trimming and J lost 5 bases, with 17 bases between them. This CDR3 spans 16 amino acids. The germline gives CDR1 DFQATT, CDR2 SNEGSKA (reference sequence). CDR3 in amino acids: CSARDLWGPGNNEQFF. CDR3 in DNA: TGCAGTGCTAGAGATCTCTGGGGGCCAGGGAACAATGAGCAGTTCTTC.

The genes are TRBV12-3 or TRBV12-4 and TRBJ1-1; TRBD1 matches at 10 bases. The CDR3 is 18 amino acids. V shed 7 bases and J 5 bases; nucleotides not matched to a gene: 19. In DNA, the CDR3 is TGTGCCAGCACCCCTCGGGACTGGATGACAGGGGGCCGGACTGAAGCTTTCTTT. Translation gives CASTPRDWMTGGRTEAFF.

In its sample, this clonotype was seen a few times. This chain links TRBV10-3 with TRBJ1-2; 7 bases match TRBD1. V lost 0 bases to trimming and J lost 8 bases; unmatched junction nucleotides: 6. This CDR3 is 14 amino acids long. Per germline, CDR1 ENHRY and CDR2 SYGVKD. The CDR3 here is CAISESRTGGGYTF. CDR3 DNA sequence: TGTGCCATCAGTGAGTCGAGGACAGGTGGCGGCTACACCTTC.